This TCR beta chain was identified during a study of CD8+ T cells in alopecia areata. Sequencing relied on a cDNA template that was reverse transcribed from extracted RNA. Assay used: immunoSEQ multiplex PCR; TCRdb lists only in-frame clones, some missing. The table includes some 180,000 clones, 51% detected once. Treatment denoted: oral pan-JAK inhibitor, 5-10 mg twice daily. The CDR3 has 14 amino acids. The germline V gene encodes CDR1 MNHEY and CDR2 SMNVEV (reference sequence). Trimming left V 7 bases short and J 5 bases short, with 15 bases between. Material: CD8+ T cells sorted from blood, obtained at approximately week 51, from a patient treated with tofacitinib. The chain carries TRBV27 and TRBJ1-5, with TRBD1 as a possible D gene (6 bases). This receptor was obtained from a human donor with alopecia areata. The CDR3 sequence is CASTPRGADQPQHF. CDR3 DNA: TGTGCCAGCACTCCTCGGGGGGCAGATCAGCCCCAGCATTTT.